This passage covers 31 T cell receptor beta chains from one sample sequenced in a study of beta chain features in type 1 diabetes. Points from the study as a whole: Among all four CD4+ subsets, Type 1 diabetes patients had TCRB CDR3s that were moderately but significantly shorter.

Their recognized antigens are unknown. The entirety of the isolated RNA underwent reverse transcription, so expressed TCRB transcripts were sequenced. The method was immunoSEQ multiplex PCR; TCRdb's version includes in-frame clones alone and lacks a portion of them. The repertoire holds about 660,000 clones, with roughly 13% as singletons. Sequences were obtained from naive CD4+ T cells from blood. The receptors shown here come from a man younger than 35 with type 1 diabetes.

The DNA of the CDR3 is TGTGCCGTTAGGGACCCGTACTCTGGGGCCAACGTCCTGACTTTC. Amino acid sequence: CAVRDPYSGANVLTF. The chain couples TRBV28 to TRBJ2-6, with D perhaps being TRBD1 or TRBD2 (5 bases each). Germline CDR1 and CDR2: MDHEN and SYDVKM. The germline V and J ends were trimmed by 11 bases and 0 bases, with 14 bases remaining between them. The CDR3 loop spans 15 amino acids.

J is TRBJ1-1 and V is TRBV2, with D unresolved. The CDR3 contains 11 residues. V lost 9 bases, J lost 0 bases, and 5 bases lay in between. Germline CDR1 SNHLY, CDR2 FYNNEI. CDR3 bases: TGTGCCAGTCTCATGAACACTGAAGCTTTCTTT. Translation gives CASLMNTEAFF.

This clone has just a few counts. The gene calls are TRBV29-1 and TRBJ1-5, with 9 bases matching TRBD1. The J segment lost 5 bases and the V segment lost 0 bases, leaving 2 bases of the junction unmatched. The CDR3 totals 14 residues. CDR1 SQVTM and CDR2 ANQGSEA come from the germline V gene. CDR3 nucleotide sequence: TGCAGCGTTGAAGATACAGGGGGCGATCAGCCCCAGCATTTT. Translation gives CSVEDTGGDQPQHF.

This chain links TRBV30 with TRBJ2-7; D uncertain. The CDR3 length is 10 residues. Germline lookup yields CDR1 GTSNPN and CDR2 SVGIG (reference sequence). V was shortened by 2 bases and J by 6 bases, with 5 bases between the two germline ends. This chain's CDR3 is CAWSRTEQYF. CDR3 in DNA: TGTGCCTGGAGTCGGACCGAGCAGTACTTC.

This clone was seen a few times. This rearrangement joins TRBV6-5 to TRBJ1-2; possible D gene TRBD1, 5 bases. The CDR3 has 14 residues. Trimming took off 0 bases at V and 5 bases at J, with 10 bases between the two ends. Germline V gene data show CDR1 as MNHEY and CDR2 as SVGAGI. The CDR3 reads CASSYSGASYGYTF. CDR3 in DNA: TGTGCCAGCAGTTACTCCGGGGCCTCATATGGCTACACCTTC.

This clone was observed a handful of times. V is TRBV11-2 and J is TRBJ2-5, with D maybe TRBD1 (7 bases). V lost 5 bases to trimming and J lost 8 bases, with 15 bases between them. The CDR3 runs to 13 residues. Germline-derived CDR1 and CDR2 are SGHAT and FQNNGV. This chain's CDR3 is CASSPGQGGTQYF. The DNA of the CDR3 is TGTGCCAGCAGCCCCGGCCAGGGGGGTACCCAGTACTTC.

The chain links TRBV25-1 to TRBJ1-1; 7 nucleotides line up with TRBD1. In germline, CDR1 is MGHDK, CDR2 SYGVNS. This CDR3 comprises 14 residues. The CDR3 DNA sequence: TGTGCTACCAGCAAGGGGGACAGGAACACTGAAGCTTTCTTT. This gives the protein CATSKGDRNTEAFF. The full variable domain, with the rest looked up from reference TRBV25-1 and TRBJ1-1, is EADIYQTPRYLVIGTGKKITLECSQTMGHDKMYWYQQDPGMELHLIHYSYGVNSTEKGDLSSESTVSRIRTEHFPLTLESARPSHTSQYLCATSKGDRNTEAFFGQGTRLTVV.

This clone was counted between two and nine times. The chain carries TRBV5-1 and TRBJ2-1, with 8 bases fitting TRBD2. J was trimmed by 3 bases and V by 2 bases; bases with no gene match: 7. Per the germline V gene, CDR1 is SGHRS and CDR2 is YFSETQ. The CDR3 consists of 16 residues. This CDR3 is CASSLSSGGIYNEQFF. In nucleotides, the CDR3 is TGCGCCAGCAGCTTATCGAGCGGGGGTATCTACAATGAGCAGTTCTTC.

V is TRBV7-9 and J is TRBJ1-2; 7 bases line up with TRBD1. Trimming at V came to 5 bases and at J to 3 bases, leaving 9 bases not matched to a gene. CDR3 length: 15 residues. Germline V gives CDR1 SEHNR, CDR2 FQNEAQ (reference sequence). This CDR3 reads CASSLETGTDYGYTF. CDR3 nucleotides: TGTGCCAGCAGCCTGGAGACCGGGACAGACTATGGCTACACCTTC.

This clone was seen a few times. The J gene is TRBJ1-5, the V gene TRBV6-9; D remains unclear. V lost 5 bases, J lost 0 bases, and 8 bases lay in between. Per the germline V gene, CDR1 is MNHGY and CDR2 is SVAAGI. The CDR3 totals 14 residues. Written as DNA, the CDR3 is TGTGCCAGCAGTCAGGAATATAGCAATCAGCCCCAGCATTTT. This translates into CASSQEYSNQPQHF.

The CDR3 nucleotides are TGCGCCAGCAGCTTGGGCCGGACAGAAAACTATGGCTACACCTTC. Residues: CASSLGRTENYGYTF. This sequence joins TRBV5-1 and TRBJ1-2, with D possibly matching TRBD1 (6 bases). This CDR3 spans 15 amino acids. The ends were cut back, 0 bases at V and 2 bases at J, with 11 bases in the middle. The V gene's germline CDR1 is SGHRS and CDR2 YFSETQ.

This clone was seen a few times. The chain couples TRBV4-1 to TRBJ1-1; 9 positions agree with TRBD1. Germline V gene data show CDR1 as MGHRA and CDR2 as YSYEKL. Losses at the gene ends were 8 bases for V and 10 bases for J; bases not matched to a gene: 5. The CDR3 has 11 amino acids. CDR3 sequence (DNA): TGCGCCAGCCGTGGACAGGGGACAGCTTTCTTT. It encodes CASRGQGTAFF.

The chain combines TRBV5-1 with TRBJ2-7, with 10 bases identical to TRBD1. The V gene's germline CDR1 is SGHRS and CDR2 YFSETQ. The V and J ends lost 4 bases and 0 bases, in that order; junction bases with no gene match: 4. This CDR3 contains 15 residues. CDR3 loop: CASSVGTGDSYEQYF. CDR3 bases: TGCGCCAGCAGCGTTGGGACAGGGGACTCCTACGAGCAGTACTTC. Variable domain in full (rest from reference TRBV5-1 and TRBJ2-7): KAGVTQTPRYLIKTRGQQVTLSCSPISGHRSVSWYQQTPGQGLQFLFEYFSETQRNKGNFPGRFSGRQFSNSRSEMNVSTLELGDSALYLCASSVGTGDSYEQYFGPGTRLTVT.

CDR3 sequence (DNA): TGTGCCAGCAGCTCCTACTCCGGGACGGGTAATGGCTACACCTTC. Its protein is CASSSYSGTGNGYTF. This rearrangement joins TRBV7-2 to TRBJ1-2, with D possibly TRBD1 on 5 matching bases. The CDR3 length is 15 residues. CDR1 is SGHTA, CDR2 FQGNSA, per germline. Trimming shortened V by 4 bases and J by 6 bases, and 18 bases separated the two germline ends.

This clone has just a few counts. This chain uses TRBV5-4 with TRBJ2-7; D unclear. The CDR3 consists of 13 residues. The V gene lost 3 bases and the J gene lost 1 base, with 8 bases spanning the gap. The germline gives CDR1 SGHNT, CDR2 YYREEE (reference sequence). This CDR3 is CASSSSRSYEQYF. In DNA, the CDR3 is TGTGCCAGCAGCTCAAGCCGTTCCTACGAGCAGTACTTC.

This clone has a handful of counts. V gene TRBV19 combines with J gene TRBJ2-1, with 7 bases lining up with TRBD2. Germline V gives CDR1 LNHDA, CDR2 SQIVND (reference sequence). This CDR3 comprises 15 residues. V lost 8 bases and J lost 0; bases outside the gene matches: 7. This CDR3 is CASSSAGLSYNEQFF. CDR3 coding DNA: TGTGCCAGTTCCTCAGCGGGGCTCTCCTACAATGAGCAGTTCTTC.

This chain joins TRBV30 and TRBJ2-5, with a weak D call TRBD1 (6 bases). Germline V gene lookup returns CDR1 GTSNPN and CDR2 SVGIG (reference sequence). This CDR3 spans 12 amino acids. Trimming cost V 4 bases and J 4 bases, with 10 bases left between them. The CDR3 protein is CAWKGEGETQYF. CDR3 DNA: TGTGCCTGGAAGGGGGAAGGAGAGACCCAGTACTTC.

In this sample, this clone turned up a few times. A junction boundary mismatches the germline segment, possibly from a read error. The genes are TRBV2 and TRBJ1-2; D might be TRBD1 (5 bases). Germline V gene lookup returns CDR1 SNHLY and CDR2 FYNNEI. The CDR3 spans 12 residues. The CDR3: CASTEGEYGYTF. The CDR3 DNA reads as TGTGCCAGCACTGAAGGGGAGTATGGCTACACCTTC.

This clone occurred a few times. The rearrangement uses TRBV6-5 and TRBJ2-4; D unresolved. Trimming removed 5 bases from V and 0 bases from J, with 11 bases in between. This CDR3 comprises 15 residues. The germline V gene has CDR1 MNHEY and CDR2 SVGAGI. The CDR3 region is CASSPGSLAKNIQYF. CDR3 DNA sequence: TGTGCCAGCAGTCCCGGGTCCTTAGCCAAAAACATTCAGTACTTC.

The chain has TRBV25-1 and TRBJ2-1, with TRBD2 identical over 8 bases. Germline assignment: CDR1 MGHDK and CDR2 SYGVNS. The CDR3 is 16 residues long. J was trimmed by 4 bases and V by 4 bases; bases with no gene match: 9. CDR3 nucleotide sequence: TGTGCCAGCAGTGTCAGCAGCGGGGGATCTTACAATGAGCAGTTCTTC. It specifies CASSVSSGGSYNEQFF.

This clone appeared a few times. V gene TRBV9 combines with J gene TRBJ1-1, with no clear D. Per germline, CDR1 SGDLS and CDR2 YYNGEE. This CDR3 spans 13 amino acids. Trimming stripped 0 bases from V and 6 bases from J, with 9 bases between. The CDR3, as DNA: TGTGCCAGCAGCGTAGAAGGGTCGCCTGAAGCTTTCTTT. It specifies CASSVEGSPEAFF.

This clone came up a few times. The chain carries TRBV27 and TRBJ1-1, with TRBD1 matching over 8 bases. The CDR3 sequence is 14 residues long. Germline trimming cut 5 bases from V and 7 bases from J; bases unmatched to any gene: 9. Germline CDR1 and CDR2: MNHEY and SMNVEV (reference sequence). CDR3 sequence: CASSPSDREGEAFF. The CDR3, as DNA: TGTGCCAGCAGTCCTTCGGACAGGGAGGGTGAAGCTTTCTTT.

The gene calls are TRBV5-1 and TRBJ2-1; TRBD1 matches at 8 bases. The CDR3 spans 19 residues. CDR1 and CDR2 from the germline V gene are SGHRS and YFSETQ. The ends lost 0 bases at V and 1 base at J; junction bases unmatched: 12. CDR3 region: CASSLALRGRDRSYNEQFF. CDR3 coding DNA: TGCGCCAGCAGCTTGGCCCTCAGGGGGCGGGATCGGTCCTACAATGAGCAGTTCTTC. Full variable domain (rest looked up from reference TRBV5-1 and TRBJ2-1): KAGVTQTPRYLIKTRGQQVTLSCSPISGHRSVSWYQQTPGQGLQFLFEYFSETQRNKGNFPGRFSGRQFSNSRSEMNVSTLELGDSALYLCASSLALRGRDRSYNEQFFGPGTRLTVL.

This clone has just a few counts. The gene calls are TRBV29-1 and TRBJ2-5; maybe TRBD1 (6 bases). The V gene's germline CDR1 is SQVTM and CDR2 ANQGSEA. CDR3 length: 12 residues. V was pared by 0 bases and J by 11 bases, with 13 bases between. The CDR3 loop reads CSVEDRQVEQYF. The CDR3 region has the DNA TGCAGCGTTGAAGACAGACAGGTAGAGCAGTACTTC.

This clone was picked up a small number of times. The chain couples TRBV6-1 to TRBJ2-5; 12 nucleotides agree with TRBD2. This CDR3 spans 16 amino acids. V dropped 1 base and J dropped 7; count of bases not matched to a gene: 7. Germline CDR1 MNHNS, CDR2 SASEGT. CDR3 DNA: TGTGCCAGCAGTGAAGGGCGGACTAGCGGGAAAGCGACCCAGTACTTC. Its protein product is CASSEGRTSGKATQYF.

This chain joins TRBV30 and TRBJ2-2, with 10 bases fitting TRBD2. Germline values: CDR1 GTSNPN, CDR2 SVGIG (reference sequence). This CDR3 spans 13 amino acids. The DNA of the CDR3 is TGTGCGCTAGCGGGAGAGTGGGGCGGGGAGCTGTTTTTT. This codes for CALAGEWGGELFF.

This chain links TRBV18 with TRBJ2-7, with D unresolved. Germline lookup yields CDR1 KGHSH and CDR2 LQKENI. V shed 3 bases and J shed 7 bases, with 13 bases lying between them. The CDR3 has 13 amino acids. DNA of the CDR3: TGTGCCAGCTCACCCGCGCTAGTGAGAGAGCAGTACTTC. Translating gives CASSPALVREQYF.

This rearrangement joins TRBV2 to TRBJ1-2; no clear D gene. CDR1 SNHLY and CDR2 FYNNEI come from the germline V gene. Between the trimmed V and J ends, which lost 3 bases and 0 bases, there was a span of 11 bases. CDR3 length: 15 residues. The CDR3 nucleotides read TGTGCCAGCAGTGAGAAATGGAGAACTAACTATGGCTACACCTTC. Residues: CASSEKWRTNYGYTF. Full variable domain (outside the CDR3, taken from reference TRBV2 and TRBJ1-2): EPEVTQTPSHQVTQMGQEVILRCVPISNHLYFYWYRQILGQKVEFLVSFYNNEISEKSEIFDDQFSVERPDGSNFTLKIRSTKLEDSAMYFCASSEKWRTNYGYTFGSGTRLTVV.

The genes are TRBV9 and TRBJ2-3; no clear D gene. The CDR3 is 15 residues long. The germline V gene has CDR1 SGDLS and CDR2 YYNGEE. V lost 3 bases, J lost 5 bases, and 16 bases lay in between. This CDR3 reads CASSATSNNLDTQYF. CDR3 nucleotide sequence: TGTGCCAGCAGCGCTACCTCTAACAACCTAGATACGCAGTATTTT.

This clone was counted between two and nine times. This chain uses TRBV7-3 with TRBJ2-1; D unclear. V lost 5 bases to trimming and J lost 6 bases, with 20 bases between them. The germline V gene encodes CDR1 SGHTA and CDR2 FQGTGA. CDR3 length: 16 amino acids. This CDR3 reads CASSPAGPRSGNEQFF. The CDR3 coding sequence is TGTGCCAGCAGCCCGGCCGGGCCTAGGTCGGGCAATGAGCAGTTCTTC. Based on the CDR3 plus reference TRBV7-3 and TRBJ2-1, the full variable domain is GAGVSQTPSNKVTEKGKYVELRCDPISGHTALYWYRQSLGQGPEFLIYFQGTGAADDSGLPNDRFFAVRPEGSVSTLKIQRTERGDSAVYLCASSPAGPRSGNEQFFGPGTRLTVL.

This clone was found once. The CDR3 spells CAWNPLSGGSYEQYF. In DNA, the CDR3 is TGTGCCTGGAACCCACTGAGCGGGGGCTCCTACGAGCAGTACTTC. This chain connects TRBV30 to TRBJ2-7; 8 bases map to TRBD2. CDR3 length equals 15 residues. Germline-derived CDR1 and CDR2 are GTSNPN and SVGIG (reference sequence). Germline trimming cut 4 bases from V and 0 bases from J; bases unmatched to any gene: 8.